This entry describes one TCR beta chain. Only in-frame clones appear in the TCRdb table, and some are missing; sequencing was by immunoSEQ multiplex PCR. The sample has 150,000 to 200,000 clones, roughly 84% seen once. Deletions cut 2 bases from V and 5 bases from J, with 3 bases between. The CDR3 spans 12 residues. In germline, CDR1 is SGHAT, CDR2 FQNNGV. Patients from Seattle were sampled longitudinally, starting during active infection. The data derive from a study of blood T cell repertoires in COVID-19. Sample: peripheral blood. The chain has TRBV11-2 and TRBJ2-2; D is ambiguous. This clonotype was obtained from a person aged 65 to 85 with COVID-19, enrolled during active disease. DNA of the CDR3: TGTGCCAGCAGCTTACTGACCGGGGAGCTGTTTTTT. Translating it yields CASSLLTGELFF.